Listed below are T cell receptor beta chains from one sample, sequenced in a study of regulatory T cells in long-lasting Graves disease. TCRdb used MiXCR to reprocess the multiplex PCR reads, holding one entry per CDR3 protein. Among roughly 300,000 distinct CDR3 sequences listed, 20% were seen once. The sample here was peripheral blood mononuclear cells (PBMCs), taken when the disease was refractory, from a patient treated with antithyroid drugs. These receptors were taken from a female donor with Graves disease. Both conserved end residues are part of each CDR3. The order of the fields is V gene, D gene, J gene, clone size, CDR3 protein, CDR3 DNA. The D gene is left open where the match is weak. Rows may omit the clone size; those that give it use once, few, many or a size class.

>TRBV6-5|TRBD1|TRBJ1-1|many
CASRYSGGLAAFF
TGTGCCAGCAGATACTCAGGGGGACTTGCTGCTTTCTTT
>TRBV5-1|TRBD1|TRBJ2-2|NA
CASSGTGDTGELFF
TGCGCCAGCTCCGGGACAGGGGACACCGGGGAGCTGTTTTTT
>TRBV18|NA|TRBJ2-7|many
CASSRPMRDYEQYF
TGTGCCAGCTCACGCCCCATGAGGGACTACGAGCAGTACTTC
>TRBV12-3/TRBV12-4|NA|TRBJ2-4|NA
CASSLGWVTEQYF
TGTGCCAGCAGTTTAGGTTGGGTGACAGAACAGTACTTC
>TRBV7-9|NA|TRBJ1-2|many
CASSLLHRPQGYTF
TGTGCCAGCAGCTTACTCCACAGGCCTCAGGGCTACACCTTC
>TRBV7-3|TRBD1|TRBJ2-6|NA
CASSISGGAGANVLTF
TGTGCCAGCAGCATCTCAGGGGGTGCCGGGGCCAACGTCCTGACTTTC
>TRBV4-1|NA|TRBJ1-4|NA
CASSPMPGRTNEKLFF
TGCGCCAGCAGCCCAATGCCAGGGCGAACTAATGAAAAACTGTTTTTT
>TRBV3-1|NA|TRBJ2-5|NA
CASSQPLTAGETQYF
TGTGCCAGCAGCCAACCTCTAACCGCCGGGGAGACCCAGTACTTC
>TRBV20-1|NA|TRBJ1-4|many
CSARTYTAGKLFF
TGCAGTGCTAGAACGTACACGGCCGGGAAACTGTTTTTT
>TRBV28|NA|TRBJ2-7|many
CASGAAYEQYF
TGTGCCAGCGGGGCTGCCTACGAGCAGTACTTC
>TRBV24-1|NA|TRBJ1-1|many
CATFRLRREGTEAFF
TGTGCCACCTTCAGATTAAGGAGGGAAGGAACTGAAGCTTTCTTT
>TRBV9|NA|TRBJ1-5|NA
CASSVVWGAGNQPQHF
TGTGCCAGCAGCGTAGTATGGGGGGCTGGCAATCAGCCCCAGCATTTT
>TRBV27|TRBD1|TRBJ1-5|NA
CASRSTGGSQPQHF
TGTGCCAGCAGATCTACAGGGGGCTCTCAGCCCCAGCATTTT
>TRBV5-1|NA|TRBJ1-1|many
CASSLTVENTEAFF
TGCGCCAGCAGCTTGACAGTCGAAAACACTGAAGCTTTCTTT
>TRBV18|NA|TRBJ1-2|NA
CASSQGTDYGYTF
TGTGCCAGCTCACAGGGTACGGACTATGGCTACACCTTC
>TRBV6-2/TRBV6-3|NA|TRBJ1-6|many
CASSYSDGFGSPLHF
TGTGCCAGCAGTTACTCTGATGGGTTCGGTTCACCCCTCCACTTT
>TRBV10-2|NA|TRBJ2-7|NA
CASSPRGEYPYEQYF
TGCGCCAGCAGTCCCCGCGGGGAATATCCCTACGAGCAGTACTTC
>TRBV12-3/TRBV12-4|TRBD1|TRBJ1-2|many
CASSLAGTGGNKGYTF
TGTGCCAGCAGTTTAGCCGGGACAGGGGGCAATAAGGGCTACACCTTC
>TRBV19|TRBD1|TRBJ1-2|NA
CASSIDLFKRTGGYYGYTF
TGTGCCAGTAGTATAGATCTGTTCAAAAGGACAGGGGGCTACTATGGCTACACCTTC
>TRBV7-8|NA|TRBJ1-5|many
CASSLRNSNQPQHF
TGTGCCAGCAGCCTCAGGAATAGCAATCAGCCCCAGCATTTT
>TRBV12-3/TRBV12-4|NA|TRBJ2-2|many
CASSLARNTGELFF
TGTGCCAGCAGTTTAGCGAGGAACACCGGGGAGCTGTTTTTT
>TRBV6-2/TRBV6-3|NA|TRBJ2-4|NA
CASSSAENIQYF
TGTGCCAGCAGTTCAGCGGAAAACATTCAGTACTTC
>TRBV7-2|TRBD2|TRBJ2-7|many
CASSFGLGAGLTYEQYF
TGTGCCAGCAGCTTCGGGTTGGGAGCGGGGCTTACCTACGAGCAGTACTTC
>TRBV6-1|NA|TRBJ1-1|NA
CASSEVGVNTEAFF
TGTGCCAGCAGTGAAGTAGGGGTGAACACTGAAGCTTTCTTT
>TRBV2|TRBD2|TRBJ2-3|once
CASISYPVWTSGKSTDTQYF
TGTGCCAGCATCTCATATCCCGTCTGGACTAGCGGGAAAAGCACAGATACGCAGTATTTT
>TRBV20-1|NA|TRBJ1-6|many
CSATTRLDNSPLHF
TGCAGTGCAACCACCCGCCTGGATAATTCACCCCTCCACTTT
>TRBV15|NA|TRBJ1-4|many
CATSRSIWDRANEKLFF
TGTGCCACCAGCAGATCGATTTGGGACCGGGCCAATGAAAAACTGTTTTTT
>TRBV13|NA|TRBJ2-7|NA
CASSLGPGAGQYF
TGTGCCAGCAGCTTAGGCCCGGGGGCCGGGCAGTACTTC
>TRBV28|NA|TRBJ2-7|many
CASRGTADSYEQYF
TGTGCCAGCAGGGGGACGGCAGACTCCTACGAGCAGTACTTC
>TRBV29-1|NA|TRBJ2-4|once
CSARDGLAKNIQYF
TGCAGCGCCCGGGACGGATTAGCCAAAAACATTCAGTACTTC
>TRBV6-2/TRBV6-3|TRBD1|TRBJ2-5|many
CASSLPVTGWETQYF
TGTGCCAGCAGTTTACCCGTGACAGGGTGGGAGACCCAGTACTTC
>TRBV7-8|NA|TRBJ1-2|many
CASSLAHWRYGYTF
TGTGCCAGCAGCTTAGCGCATTGGAGATATGGCTACACCTTC
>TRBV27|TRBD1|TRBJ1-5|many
CASSPGTGFFNQPQHF
TGTGCCAGCAGCCCCGGGACAGGGTTCTTCAATCAGCCCCAGCATTTT
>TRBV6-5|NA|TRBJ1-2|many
CASSYMGGRVNYGYTF
TGTGCCAGCAGTTACATGGGGGGCCGAGTGAACTATGGCTACACCTTC
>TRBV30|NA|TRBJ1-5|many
CAWSPGGNQPQHF
TGTGCCTGGAGCCCAGGGGGCAATCAGCCCCAGCATTTT
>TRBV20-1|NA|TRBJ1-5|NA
CSAMRRVGGNQPQHF
TGCAGTGCTATGAGGCGGGTGGGAGGCAATCAGCCCCAGCATTTT
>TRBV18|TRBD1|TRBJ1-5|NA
CASSPPGQGARNQPQHF
TGTGCCAGCTCACCACCGGGACAGGGGGCCAGGAATCAGCCCCAGCATTTT
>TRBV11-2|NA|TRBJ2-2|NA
CASSFLGGGELFF
TGTGCCAGCAGCTTTCTAGGGGGTGGTGAGCTGTTTTTT
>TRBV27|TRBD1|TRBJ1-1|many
CASSATGFGTEAFF
TGTGCCAGCAGTGCGACAGGGTTTGGTACTGAAGCTTTCTTT